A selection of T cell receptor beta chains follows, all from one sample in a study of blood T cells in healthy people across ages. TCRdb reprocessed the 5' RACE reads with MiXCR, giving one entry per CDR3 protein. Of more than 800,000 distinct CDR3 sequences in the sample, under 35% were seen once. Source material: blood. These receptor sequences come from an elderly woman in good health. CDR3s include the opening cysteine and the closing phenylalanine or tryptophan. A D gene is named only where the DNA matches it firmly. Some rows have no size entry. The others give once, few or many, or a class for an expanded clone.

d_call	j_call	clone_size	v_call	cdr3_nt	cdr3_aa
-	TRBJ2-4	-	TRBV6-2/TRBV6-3	TGTGCCAGCAGCCCAGGGGCCATGGCCTACGGGCAGTACTTC	CASSPGAMAYGQYF
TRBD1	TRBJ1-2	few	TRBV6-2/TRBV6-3	TGTGCCAGCAGTTCCCCGACAGGGTCGGGCTATGGCTACACCTTC	CASSSPTGSGYGYTF
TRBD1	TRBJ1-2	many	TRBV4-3	TGCGCCAGCAGCCAAACTCCGGGACAGGGGTCTGGCTACACCTTC	CASSQTPGQGSGYTF
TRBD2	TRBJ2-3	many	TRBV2	TGTGCCAGCAGCCCCGGGGGGGCCGCTGGAGATACGCAGTATTTT	CASSPGGAAGDTQYF
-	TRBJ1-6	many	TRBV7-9	TGTGCCAGCAGCCTTCCGGGGGCCTATAATTCACCCCTCCACTTT	CASSLPGAYNSPLHF
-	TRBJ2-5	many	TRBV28	TGTGCCAGCAGTTTAGCCCCTCTGGGGAACCAAGAGACCCAGTACTTC	CASSLAPLGNQETQYF
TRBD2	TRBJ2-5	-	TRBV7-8	TGTGCCAGCAGCCGGACTAGCGGGAGGCCGCAAGAGACCCAGTACTTC	CASSRTSGRPQETQYF
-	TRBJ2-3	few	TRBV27	TGTGCCAGCATCCTCAGGGGGGGCCACACAGATACGCAGTATTTT	CASILRGGHTDTQYF
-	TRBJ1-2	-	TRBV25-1	TGTGCCAGCAGTGAGCCGGGTTCGGAGAGCGGCCTCACCTTC	CASSEPGSESGLTF
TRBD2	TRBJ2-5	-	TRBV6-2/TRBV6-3	TGTGCCAGCAGTGATCGACTAGCGGGGGGGCGAGAGACCCAGTACTTC	CASSDRLAGGRETQYF
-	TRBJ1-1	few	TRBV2	TGTGCCAGCAGTAATCAGGGATTCCAACACGCTTTCTTT	CASSNQGFQHAFF
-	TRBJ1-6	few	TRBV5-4	TGTGCCAGCAGCTTGGCGGGGCAGGTGTCACCCCTCCACTTT	CASSLAGQVSPLHF
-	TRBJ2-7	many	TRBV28	TGTGCCAGCACGGGGGAGTTAGAGGACGAGCAGTACTTC	CASTGELEDEQYF
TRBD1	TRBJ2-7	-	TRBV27	TGTGCCAGCAGCCACAAACCCCTCGTGGGGACAGGGACCTACGAGCAGTACTTC	CASSHKPLVGTGTYEQYF
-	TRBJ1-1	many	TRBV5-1	TGCGCCAGCAGCCCTAGACAGGACCCGGGCACTGAAGCTTTCTTT	CASSPRQDPGTEAFF
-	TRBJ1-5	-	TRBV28	TGTGCCAGCAGTCGGGGACCCATGGGGCCCCAGCATTTT	CASSRGPMGPQHF
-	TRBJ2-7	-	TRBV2	TGTGCCAGCAGTGACCGAAGGGGAAGCTACGAGCAGTACTTC	CASSDRRGSYEQYF
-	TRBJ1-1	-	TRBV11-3	TGTGCCAGCAGCTTAGTTGGTTCAGGAGCTTTCTTT	CASSLVGSGAFF
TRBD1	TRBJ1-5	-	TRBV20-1	TGCAGTGCCCTAGGACAGGGAAGGAACAGCAATCAGCCCCAGCATTTT	CSALGQGRNSNQPQHF
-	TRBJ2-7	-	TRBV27	TGTACCAGCAGTCCTACATCCTTAAGAGGCGAGCAGTACTTC	CTSSPTSLRGEQYF
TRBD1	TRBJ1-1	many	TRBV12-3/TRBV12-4	TGTGCCAGCAACCCTCCCCTCAGGGGGCAAATCACTGAAGCTTTCTTT	CASNPPLRGQITEAFF
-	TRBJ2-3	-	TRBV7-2	TGTGCCAGCAGCTTAGCGCGGCCTAATTGGCAGTATTTT	CASSLARPNWQYF
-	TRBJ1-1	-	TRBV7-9	TGTGCCAGCAGCTTTCTACCCACTGAAGCTTTCTTT	CASSFLPTEAFF
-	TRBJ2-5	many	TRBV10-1	TGCGCCAGCAGTGAGTCGATGGGGACTGGGGTGACCCAGTACTTC	CASSESMGTGVTQYF
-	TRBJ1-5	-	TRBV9	TGTGCCAGCAGCGTAGGGGCGAGCCAGCCCCAGCATTTT	CASSVGASQPQHF
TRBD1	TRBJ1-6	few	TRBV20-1	TGCAGTGAACAGGGGGCAGTACGGGGGTCACCCCTCCACTTT	CSEQGAVRGSPLHF
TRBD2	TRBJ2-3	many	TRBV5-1	TGCGCCAGCAGGAGCAGGGCTAGCGGGGGGCCGATCACAGATACGCAGTATTTT	CASRSRASGGPITDTQYF
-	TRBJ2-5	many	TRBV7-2	TGTGCCAGCAGCCTTCGAGCAGGATCTCAAGAGACCCAGTACTTC	CASSLRAGSQETQYF
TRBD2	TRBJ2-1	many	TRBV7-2	TGTGCCAGCAGCGCAAGCACTAGCGGGGGGTTTGAGCAGTTCTTC	CASSASTSGGFEQFF
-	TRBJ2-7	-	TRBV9	TGTGCCAGCAGCGTAGATGGCGGCTCCTACGAGCAGTACTTC	CASSVDGGSYEQYF
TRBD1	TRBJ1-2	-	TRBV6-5	TGTGCCAGCAGTTACCACAGGGGGCAGGTAGCTAACTATGGCTACACCTTC	CASSYHRGQVANYGYTF
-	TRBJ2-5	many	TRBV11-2	TGTGCCAGCAGCCTGGGGACTTACCAAGAGACCCAGTACTTC	CASSLGTYQETQYF
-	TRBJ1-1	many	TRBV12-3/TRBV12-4	TGTGCCAGCAGCGCGGCGACCGGGGCCACTGAAGCTTTCTTT	CASSAATGATEAFF
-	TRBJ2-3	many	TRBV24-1	TGTGCCACCAGTGACGGGCGTTACGATACGCAGTATTTT	CATSDGRYDTQYF
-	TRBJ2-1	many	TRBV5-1	TGCGCCAGCCGTTGGGGCTACAATGAGCAGTTCTTC	CASRWGYNEQFF
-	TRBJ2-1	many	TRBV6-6	TGTGCCAGCAGTTACCCCCGGGGGGCTGTAGACAATGAGCAGTTCTTC	CASSYPRGAVDNEQFF
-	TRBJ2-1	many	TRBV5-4	TGTGCCAGCAGCTTGGACGGGATCTCCTACAATGAGCAGTTCTTC	CASSLDGISYNEQFF
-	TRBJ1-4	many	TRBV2	TGTGCCAGCAGTGTGGTGGACCTCCCCAAAAAACTGTTTTTT	CASSVVDLPKKLFF
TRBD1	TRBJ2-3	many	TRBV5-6	TGTGCCAGCAGCTTGGTCCTCCAGGGGGCTGGAACAGATACGCAGTATTTT	CASSLVLQGAGTDTQYF
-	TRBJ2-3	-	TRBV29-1	TGCAGCGTCCCAGGGACATTCGGCACAGATACGCAGTATTTT	CSVPGTFGTDTQYF
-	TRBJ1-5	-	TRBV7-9	TGTGCCAGCAGCTTAGGTCGGATGGTTCGGAGCAATCAGCCCCAGCATTTT	CASSLGRMVRSNQPQHF
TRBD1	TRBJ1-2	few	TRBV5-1	TGCGCCAGCAGGTCAGGGGGATCTAACTATGGCTACACCTTC	CASRSGGSNYGYTF
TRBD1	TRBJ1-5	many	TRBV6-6	TGTGCCAGCAGTTACGGGGACAGGGCTGGACAGCCCCAGCATTTT	CASSYGDRAGQPQHF
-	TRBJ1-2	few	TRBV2	TGTGCCAGCAGTCAAGGGGTATCGGCCGGCTACACCTTC	CASSQGVSAGYTF
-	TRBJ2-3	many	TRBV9	TGTGCCAGCAGCGTAGACCCCGCAGGGGACAACACAGATACGCAGTATTTT	CASSVDPAGDNTDTQYF
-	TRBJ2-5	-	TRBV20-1	TGCAGCCCCCGGTCCTCTTTTCGAAATGAGCAGTACTTC	CSPRSSFRNEQYF
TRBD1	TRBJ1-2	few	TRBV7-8	TGTGCCAGCAGCTTAATGGGACAGGGTGTTGGCTACACCTTC	CASSLMGQGVGYTF